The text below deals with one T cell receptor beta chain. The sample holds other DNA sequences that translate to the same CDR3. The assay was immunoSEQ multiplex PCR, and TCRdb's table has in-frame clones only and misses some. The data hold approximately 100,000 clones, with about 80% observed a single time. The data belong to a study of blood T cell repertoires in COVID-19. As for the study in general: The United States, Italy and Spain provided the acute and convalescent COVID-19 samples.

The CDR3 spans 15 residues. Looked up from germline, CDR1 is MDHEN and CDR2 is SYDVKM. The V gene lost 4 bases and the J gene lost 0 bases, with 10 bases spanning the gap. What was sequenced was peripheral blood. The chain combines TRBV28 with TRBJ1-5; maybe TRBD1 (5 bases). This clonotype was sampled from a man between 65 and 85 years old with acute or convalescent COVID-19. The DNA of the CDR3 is TGTGCCAGCAGTTCCGACAGTTATAGCAATCAGCCCCAGCATTTT. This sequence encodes CASSSDSYSNQPQHF.